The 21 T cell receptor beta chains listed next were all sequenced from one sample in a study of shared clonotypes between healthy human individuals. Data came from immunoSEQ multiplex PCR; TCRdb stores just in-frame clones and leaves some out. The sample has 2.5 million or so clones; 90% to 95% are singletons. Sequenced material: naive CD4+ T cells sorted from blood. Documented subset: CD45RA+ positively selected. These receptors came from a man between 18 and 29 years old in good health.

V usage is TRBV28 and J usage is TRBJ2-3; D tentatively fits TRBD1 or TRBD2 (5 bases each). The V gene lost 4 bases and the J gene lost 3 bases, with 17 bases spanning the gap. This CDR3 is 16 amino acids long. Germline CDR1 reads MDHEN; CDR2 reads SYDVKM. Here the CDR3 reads CASSSTGLGRTDTQYF. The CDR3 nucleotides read TGTGCCAGCAGTTCCACGGGGCTGGGCCGGACAGATACGCAGTATTTT.

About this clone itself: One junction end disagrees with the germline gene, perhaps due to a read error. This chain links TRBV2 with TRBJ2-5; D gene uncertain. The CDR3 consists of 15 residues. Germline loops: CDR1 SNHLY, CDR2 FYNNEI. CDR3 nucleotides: TGTGCCAGCAGTGAAGCGGAGCTTTACCAGGAGACCCAGTACTTC. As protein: CASSEAELYQETQYF.

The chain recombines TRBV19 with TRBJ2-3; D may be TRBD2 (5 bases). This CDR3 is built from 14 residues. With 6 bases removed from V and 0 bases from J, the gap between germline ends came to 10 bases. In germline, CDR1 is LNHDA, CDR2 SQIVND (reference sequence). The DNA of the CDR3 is TGTGCCAGTAGCGACGGCGGGAGCACAGATACGCAGTATTTT. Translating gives CASSDGGSTDTQYF.

CDR3 bases: TGTGCCACCAGCAGGGGGGGTAGCGGGGCGAAAGGGAATGAGCAGTTCTTC. As protein: CATSRGGSGAKGNEQFF. The V and J genes are TRBV15 and TRBJ2-1; 8 nucleotides match TRBD2. Germline V gene data show CDR1 as LNHNV and CDR2 as YYDKDF (reference sequence). This CDR3 has 17 residues. V was pared by 3 bases and J by 7 bases, with 14 bases of the junction left unmatched.

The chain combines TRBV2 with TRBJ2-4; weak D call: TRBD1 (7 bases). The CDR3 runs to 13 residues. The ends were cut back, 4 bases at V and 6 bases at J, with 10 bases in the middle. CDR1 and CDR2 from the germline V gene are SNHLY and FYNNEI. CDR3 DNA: TGTGCCAGCAGTGGACAGGGAGGAAACATTCAGTACTTC. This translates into CASSGQGGNIQYF.

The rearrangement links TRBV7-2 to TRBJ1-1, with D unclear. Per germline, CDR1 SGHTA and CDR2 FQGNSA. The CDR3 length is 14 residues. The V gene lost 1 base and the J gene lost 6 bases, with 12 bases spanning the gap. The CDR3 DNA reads TGTGCCAGCAGCTTAGACTTCCCGCTCGCTGAAGCTTTCTTT. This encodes CASSLDFPLAEAFF.

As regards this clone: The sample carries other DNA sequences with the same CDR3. CDR3 in DNA: TGTGCCAGCAGTCTAGACAGGGGGTCCTACAATGAGCAGTTCTTC. Translating gives CASSLDRGSYNEQFF. The genes are TRBV2 and TRBJ2-1, with 9 positions matching TRBD1. With V trimmed by 5 bases and J by 1 base, 3 bases remained unmatched. CDR1 and CDR2 from the germline V gene are SNHLY and FYNNEI. The CDR3 has 15 residues.

The CDR3 sequence: CASSNRDINEQFF. CDR3 bases: TGTGCCAGTAGTAACCGGGACATCAATGAGCAGTTCTTC. The genes are TRBV19 and TRBJ2-1; D is perhaps TRBD1 (6 bases). The CDR3 sequence is 13 residues long. Trimming cost V 4 bases and J 6 bases, with 10 bases left between them. Germline V gives CDR1 LNHDA, CDR2 SQIVND (reference sequence).

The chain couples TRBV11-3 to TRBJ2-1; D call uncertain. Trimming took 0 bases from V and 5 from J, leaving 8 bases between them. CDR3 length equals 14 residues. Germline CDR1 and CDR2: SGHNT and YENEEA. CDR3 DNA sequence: TGTGCCAGCAGCTTAGATTCCCAGGACAATGAGCAGTTCTTC. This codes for CASSLDSQDNEQFF.

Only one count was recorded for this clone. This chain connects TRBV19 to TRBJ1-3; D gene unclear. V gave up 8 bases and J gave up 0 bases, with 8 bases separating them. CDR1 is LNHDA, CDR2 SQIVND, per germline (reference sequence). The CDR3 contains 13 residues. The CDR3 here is CASSGFSGNTIYF. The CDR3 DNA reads TGTGCCAGTTCGGGGTTCTCTGGAAACACCATATATTTT.

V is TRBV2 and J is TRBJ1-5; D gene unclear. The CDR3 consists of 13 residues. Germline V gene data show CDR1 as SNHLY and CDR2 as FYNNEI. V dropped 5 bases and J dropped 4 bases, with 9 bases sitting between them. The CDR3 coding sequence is TGTGCCAGCAGTACGCCGCCTAATCAGCCCCAGCATTTT. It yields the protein CASSTPPNQPQHF.

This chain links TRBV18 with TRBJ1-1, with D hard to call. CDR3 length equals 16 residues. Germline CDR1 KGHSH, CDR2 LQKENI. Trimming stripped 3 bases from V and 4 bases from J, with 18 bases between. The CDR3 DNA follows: TGTGCCAGCTCACCGGGCGGGAACATCGGGCGCACTGAAGCTTTCTTT. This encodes CASSPGGNIGRTEAFF.

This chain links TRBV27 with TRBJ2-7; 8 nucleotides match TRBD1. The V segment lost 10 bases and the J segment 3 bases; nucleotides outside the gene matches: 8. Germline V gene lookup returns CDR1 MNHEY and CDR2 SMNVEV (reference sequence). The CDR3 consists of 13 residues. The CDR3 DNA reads TGTGCCACCCAACGAGGACAGGGCTACGAGCAGTACTTC. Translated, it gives CATQRGQGYEQYF.

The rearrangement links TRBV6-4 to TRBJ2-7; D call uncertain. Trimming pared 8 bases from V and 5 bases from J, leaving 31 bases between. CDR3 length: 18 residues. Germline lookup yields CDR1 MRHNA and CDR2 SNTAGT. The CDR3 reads CASFSRAGPNREDDEQYF. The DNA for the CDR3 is TGTGCCAGCTTTTCAAGGGCCGGACCCAACCGCGAGGACGACGAGCAGTACTTC.

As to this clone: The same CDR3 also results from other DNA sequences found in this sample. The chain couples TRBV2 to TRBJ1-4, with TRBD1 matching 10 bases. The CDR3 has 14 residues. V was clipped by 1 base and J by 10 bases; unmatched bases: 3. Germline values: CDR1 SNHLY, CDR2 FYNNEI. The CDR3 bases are TGTGCCAGCAGTGAAGGGACAGGGGGAGGAAAACTGTTTTTT. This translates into CASSEGTGGGKLFF.

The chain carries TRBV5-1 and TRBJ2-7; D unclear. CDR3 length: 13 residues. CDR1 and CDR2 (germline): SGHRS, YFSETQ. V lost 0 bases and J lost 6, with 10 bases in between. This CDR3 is CASSLDPRGEQYF. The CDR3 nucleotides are TGCGCCAGCAGCTTGGACCCCCGCGGCGAGCAGTACTTC.

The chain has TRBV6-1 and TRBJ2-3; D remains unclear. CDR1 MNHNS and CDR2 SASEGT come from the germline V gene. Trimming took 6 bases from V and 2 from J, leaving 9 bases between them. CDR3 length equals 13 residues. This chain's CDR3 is CASRVAYTDTQYF. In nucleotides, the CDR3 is TGTGCCAGCAGGGTAGCCTACACAGATACGCAGTATTTT.

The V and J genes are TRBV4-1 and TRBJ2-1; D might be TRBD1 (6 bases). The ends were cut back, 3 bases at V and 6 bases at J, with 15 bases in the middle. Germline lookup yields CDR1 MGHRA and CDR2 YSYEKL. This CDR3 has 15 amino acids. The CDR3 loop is CASSQAGTRVNEQFF. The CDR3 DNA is TGCGCCAGCAGCCAGGCCGGGACACGGGTCAATGAGCAGTTCTTC.

The CDR3 sequence is CASSRGQGTTDTQYF. The CDR3 DNA reads TGCGCCAGCAGCCGGGGACAGGGGACCACAGATACGCAGTATTTT. The chain uses TRBV4-3 and TRBJ2-3, with TRBD1 identical over 10 bases. V shed 4 bases and J 2 bases; nucleotides not matched to a gene: 3. Germline values: CDR1 LGHNA, CDR2 YSLEER. CDR3 length: 15 amino acids.

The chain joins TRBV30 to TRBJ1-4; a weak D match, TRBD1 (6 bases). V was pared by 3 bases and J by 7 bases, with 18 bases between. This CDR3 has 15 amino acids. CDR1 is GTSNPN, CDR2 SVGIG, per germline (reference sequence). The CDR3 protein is CAWRPWRGWGEKLFF. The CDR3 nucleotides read TGTGCCTGGAGACCATGGAGGGGGTGGGGTGAAAAACTGTTTTTT.

DNA for the CDR3: TGTGCCAGCAGTGTAACCGGGACGTTCTACGAGCAGTACTTC. This sequence encodes CASSVTGTFYEQYF. The genes are TRBV6-1 and TRBJ2-7; D might be TRBD1 or TRBD2, each matching 5 bases. The V gene's germline CDR1 is MNHNS and CDR2 SASEGT. The CDR3 consists of 14 residues. V shed 4 bases and J shed 3 bases, with 13 bases lying between them.